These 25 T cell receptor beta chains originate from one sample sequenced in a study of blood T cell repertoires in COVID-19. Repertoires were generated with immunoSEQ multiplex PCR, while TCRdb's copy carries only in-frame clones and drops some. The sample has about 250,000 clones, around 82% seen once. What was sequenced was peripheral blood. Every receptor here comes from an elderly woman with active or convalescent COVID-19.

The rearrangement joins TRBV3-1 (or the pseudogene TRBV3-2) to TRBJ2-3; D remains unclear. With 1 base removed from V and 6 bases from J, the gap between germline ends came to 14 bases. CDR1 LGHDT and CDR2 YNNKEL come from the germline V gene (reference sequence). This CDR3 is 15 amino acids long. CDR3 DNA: TGTGCCAGCAGCCAAGGTCCCCTAGTAACCGATACGCAGTATTTT. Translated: CASSQGPLVTDTQYF.

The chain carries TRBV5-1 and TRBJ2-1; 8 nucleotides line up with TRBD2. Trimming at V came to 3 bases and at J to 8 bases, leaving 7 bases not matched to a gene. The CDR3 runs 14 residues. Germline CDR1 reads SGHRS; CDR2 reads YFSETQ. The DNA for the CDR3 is TGCGCCAGCAGCTCTACCGGGGGGGCTTATGAGCAGTTCTTC. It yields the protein CASSSTGGAYEQFF. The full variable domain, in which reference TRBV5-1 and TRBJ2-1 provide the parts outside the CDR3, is KAGVTQTPRYLIKTRGQQVTLSCSPISGHRSVSWYQQTPGQGLQFLFEYFSETQRNKGNFPGRFSGRQFSNSRSEMNVSTLELGDSALYLCASSSTGGAYEQFFGPGTRLTVL.

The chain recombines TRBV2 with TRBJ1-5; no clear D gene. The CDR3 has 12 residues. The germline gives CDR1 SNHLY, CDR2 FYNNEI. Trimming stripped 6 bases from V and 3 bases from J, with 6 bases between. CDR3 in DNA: TGTGCCAGCAGCGGAGCCAATCAGCCCCAGCATTTT. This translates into CASSGANQPQHF.

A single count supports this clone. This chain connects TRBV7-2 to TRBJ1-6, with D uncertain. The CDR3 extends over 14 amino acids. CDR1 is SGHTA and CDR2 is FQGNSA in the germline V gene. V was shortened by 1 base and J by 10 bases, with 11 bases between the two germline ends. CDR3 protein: CASSLGQVQSPLHF. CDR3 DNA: TGTGCCAGCAGCTTAGGACAAGTCCAATCACCCCTCCACTTT.

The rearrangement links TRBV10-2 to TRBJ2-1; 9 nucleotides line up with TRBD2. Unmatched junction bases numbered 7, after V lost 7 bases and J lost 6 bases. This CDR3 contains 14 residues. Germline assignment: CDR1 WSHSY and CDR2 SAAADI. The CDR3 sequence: CASKRLAGINEQFF. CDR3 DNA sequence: TGCGCCAGCAAAAGGCTAGCGGGGATCAATGAGCAGTTCTTC.

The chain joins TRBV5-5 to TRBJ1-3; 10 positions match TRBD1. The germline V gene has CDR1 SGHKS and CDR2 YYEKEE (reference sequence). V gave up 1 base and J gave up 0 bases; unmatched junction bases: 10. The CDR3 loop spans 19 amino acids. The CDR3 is CASSLWRTGGLDSGNTIYF. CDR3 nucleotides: TGTGCCAGCAGCTTGTGGAGGACAGGGGGTTTGGACTCTGGAAACACCATATATTTT.

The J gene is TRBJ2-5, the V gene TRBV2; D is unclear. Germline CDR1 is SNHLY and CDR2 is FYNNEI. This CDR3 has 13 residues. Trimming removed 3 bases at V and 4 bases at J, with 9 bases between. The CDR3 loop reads CASSDLRIETQYF. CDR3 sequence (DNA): TGTGCCAGCAGTGACCTGCGGATAGAGACCCAGTACTTC.

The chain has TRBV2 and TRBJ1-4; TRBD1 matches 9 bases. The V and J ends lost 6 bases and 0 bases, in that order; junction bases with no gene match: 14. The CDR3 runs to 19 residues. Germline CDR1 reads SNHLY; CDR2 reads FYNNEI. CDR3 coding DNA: TGTGCCAGCAGCCCACCGGGACAGGGCATCCCTGCAACTAATGAAAAACTGTTTTTT. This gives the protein CASSPPGQGIPATNEKLFF.

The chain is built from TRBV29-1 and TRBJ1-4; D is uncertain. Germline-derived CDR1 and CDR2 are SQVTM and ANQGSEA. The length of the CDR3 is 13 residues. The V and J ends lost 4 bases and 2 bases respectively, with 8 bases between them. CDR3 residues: CSVALFTNEKLFF. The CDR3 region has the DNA TGCAGCGTTGCTCTCTTTACTAATGAAAAACTGTTTTTT.

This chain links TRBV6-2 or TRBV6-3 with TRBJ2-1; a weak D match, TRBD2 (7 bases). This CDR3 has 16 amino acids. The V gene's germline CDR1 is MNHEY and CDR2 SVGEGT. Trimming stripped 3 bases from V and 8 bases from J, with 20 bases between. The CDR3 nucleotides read TGTGCCAGCAGTTATATCAACGGGGGGCGGCGCGATGAGCAGTTCTTC. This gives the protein CASSYINGGRRDEQFF.

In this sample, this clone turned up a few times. CDR3 coding DNA: TGTGCCAGCAGTGAGCAGGGAGGTAGCAATCAGCCCCAGCATTTT. Translated: CASSEQGGSNQPQHF. The rearrangement joins TRBV6-4 to TRBJ1-5; tentative D call: TRBD1 (5 bases). Trimming took off 3 bases at V and 0 bases at J, with 9 bases between the two ends. There are 15 residues in the CDR3. The germline gives CDR1 MRHNA, CDR2 SNTAGT.

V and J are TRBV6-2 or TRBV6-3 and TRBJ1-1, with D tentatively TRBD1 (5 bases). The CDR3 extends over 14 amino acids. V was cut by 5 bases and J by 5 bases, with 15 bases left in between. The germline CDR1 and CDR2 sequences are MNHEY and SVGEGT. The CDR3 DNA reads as TGTGCCAGCAGTCCAGGGACGGGGGGTACTGAAGCTTTCTTT. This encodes CASSPGTGGTEAFF.

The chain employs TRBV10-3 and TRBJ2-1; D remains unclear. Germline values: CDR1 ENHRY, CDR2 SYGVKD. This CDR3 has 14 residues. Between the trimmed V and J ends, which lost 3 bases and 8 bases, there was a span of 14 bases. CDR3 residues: CAISEAYPPDEQFF. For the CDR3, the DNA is TGTGCCATCAGTGAAGCTTACCCACCGGATGAGCAGTTCTTC.

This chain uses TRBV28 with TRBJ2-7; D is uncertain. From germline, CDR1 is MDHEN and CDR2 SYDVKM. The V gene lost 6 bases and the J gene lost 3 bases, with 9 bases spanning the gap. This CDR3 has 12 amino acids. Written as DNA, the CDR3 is TGTGCCAGCAGGAGACTTGGCTACGAGCAGTACTTC. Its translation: CASRRLGYEQYF.

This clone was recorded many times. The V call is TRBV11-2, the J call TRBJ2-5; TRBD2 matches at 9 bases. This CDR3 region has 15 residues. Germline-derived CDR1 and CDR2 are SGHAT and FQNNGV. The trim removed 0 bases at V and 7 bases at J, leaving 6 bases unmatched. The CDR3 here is CASSLEGGLAGTQYF. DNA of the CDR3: TGTGCCAGCAGCTTAGAGGGGGGACTAGCTGGGACCCAGTACTTC.

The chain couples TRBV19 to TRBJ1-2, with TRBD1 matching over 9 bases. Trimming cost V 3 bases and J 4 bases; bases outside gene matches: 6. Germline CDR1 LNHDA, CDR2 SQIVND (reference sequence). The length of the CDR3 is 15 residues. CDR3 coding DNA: TGTGCCAGTAGTATGGCAGACAGGGGGGCCTATGGCTACACCTTC. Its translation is CASSMADRGAYGYTF.

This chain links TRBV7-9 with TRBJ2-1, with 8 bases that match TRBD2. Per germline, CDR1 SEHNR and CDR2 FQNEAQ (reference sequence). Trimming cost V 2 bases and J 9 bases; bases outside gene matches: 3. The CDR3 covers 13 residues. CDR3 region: CASSLTSGGEQFF. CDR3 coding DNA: TGTGCCAGCAGCTTAACTAGCGGTGGTGAGCAGTTCTTC.

CDR3 protein: CASSGQGWGVETQYF. CDR3 nucleotide sequence: TGTGCCAGCAGCGGACAGGGATGGGGTGTAGAGACCCAGTACTTC. The rearrangement joins TRBV2 to TRBJ2-5; 8 bases agree with TRBD1. CDR1 and CDR2 (germline): SNHLY, FYNNEI. With V trimmed by 6 bases and J by 4 bases, 10 bases remained unmatched. This CDR3 is 15 amino acids long.

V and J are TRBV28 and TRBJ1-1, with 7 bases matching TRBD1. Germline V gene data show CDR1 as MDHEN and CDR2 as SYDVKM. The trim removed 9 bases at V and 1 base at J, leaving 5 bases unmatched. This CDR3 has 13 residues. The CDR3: CASTRTGNTEAFF. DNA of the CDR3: TGTGCCAGTACGAGGACAGGGAACACTGAAGCTTTCTTT.

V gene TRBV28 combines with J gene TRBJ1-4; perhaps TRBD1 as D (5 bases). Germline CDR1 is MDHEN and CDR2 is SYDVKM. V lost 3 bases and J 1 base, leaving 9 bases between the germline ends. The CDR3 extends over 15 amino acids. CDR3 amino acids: CASSLTGGTNEKLFF. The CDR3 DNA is TGTGCCAGCAGTTTGACGGGGGGAACTAATGAAAAACTGTTTTTT. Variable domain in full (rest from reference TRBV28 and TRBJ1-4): DVKVTQSSRYLVKRTGEKVFLECVQDMDHENMFWYRQDPGLGLRLIYFSYDVKMKEKGDIPEGYSVSREKKERFSLILESASTNQTSMYLCASSLTGGTNEKLFFGSGTQLSVL.

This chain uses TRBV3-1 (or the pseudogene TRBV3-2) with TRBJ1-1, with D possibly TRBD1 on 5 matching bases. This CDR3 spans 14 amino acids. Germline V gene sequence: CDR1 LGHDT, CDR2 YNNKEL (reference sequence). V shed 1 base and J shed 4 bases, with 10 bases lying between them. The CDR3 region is CASSQGGRGTEAFF. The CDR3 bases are TGTGCCAGCAGCCAAGGAGGGAGGGGCACTGAAGCTTTCTTT.

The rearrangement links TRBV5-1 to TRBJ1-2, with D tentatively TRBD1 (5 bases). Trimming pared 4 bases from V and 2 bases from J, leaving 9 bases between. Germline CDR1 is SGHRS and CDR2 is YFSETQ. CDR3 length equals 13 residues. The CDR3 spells CASSVDRNYGYTF. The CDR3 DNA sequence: TGCGCCAGCAGCGTCGACAGAAACTATGGCTACACCTTC.

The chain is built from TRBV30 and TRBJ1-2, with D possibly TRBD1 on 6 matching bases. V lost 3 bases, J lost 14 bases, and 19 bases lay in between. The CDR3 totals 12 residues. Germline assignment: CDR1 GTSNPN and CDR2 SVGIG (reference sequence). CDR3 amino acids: CAWRGSGQAFTF. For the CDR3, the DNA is TGTGCCTGGAGGGGTTCGGGACAAGCGTTTACCTTC.

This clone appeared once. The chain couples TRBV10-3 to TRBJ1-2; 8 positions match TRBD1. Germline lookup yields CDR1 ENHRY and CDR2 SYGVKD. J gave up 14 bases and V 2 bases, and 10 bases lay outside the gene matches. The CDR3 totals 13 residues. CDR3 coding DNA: TGTGCCATCAGTGAGGACAGGGGATTCGACTGTACCTTC. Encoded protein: CAISEDRGFDCTF.

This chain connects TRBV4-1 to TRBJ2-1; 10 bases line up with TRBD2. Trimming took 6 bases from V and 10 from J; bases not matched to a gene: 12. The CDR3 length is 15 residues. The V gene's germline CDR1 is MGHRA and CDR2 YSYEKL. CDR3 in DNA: TGCGCCAGCAGGTCCCTAGCGGGGGTCAAGGGGGAGCAGTTCTTC. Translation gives CASRSLAGVKGEQFF.